The TCR beta chain described here comes from a study of Graves' ophthalmopathy and Graves' hyperthyroidism. Study information: The authors collected peripheral blood at initial diagnosis, before any treatment. Study-level results: The model's ophthalmopathy progression predictions had roughly 71% sensitivity and less than 75% specificity.

Excluded were patients with other autoimmune diseases, uncontrolled infections, pregnancy or lactation. PBMCs were density-gradient isolated from approximately 9.8 ml fresh blood. With respect to this clonotype: Its antigen is unidentified.

RNA transcripts provided the template for amplifying TCR beta CDR3 regions. First-round RT-PCR with HTBI primers preceded a second-round multiplex PCR. TCRdb analysed the multiplex PCR reads with MiXCR anew, one entry per CDR3 protein. This table holds about 740,000 distinct CDR3 sequences, 35% to 50% found once. CDR3 length: 15 amino acids. V dropped 7 bases and J dropped 5; count of bases not matched to a gene: 10. CDR1 is LNHDA, CDR2 SQIVND, per germline (reference sequence). The clonotype comes from an adult man with Graves' ophthalmopathy. Material for sequencing was peripheral blood. This chain uses TRBV19 with TRBJ1-1, with TRBD1 matching 10 bases. The DNA for the CDR3 is TGTGCCAGTATGGACCGGGACAGGGGAAGAACTGAAGCTTTCTTT. This sequence encodes CASMDRDRGRTEAFF.